The clone carrying this T cell receptor beta chain was observed once. Its antigen is as yet unknown. 60 Vbeta and 13 Jbeta primers were used in PCR. The data were produced by immunoSEQ multiplex PCR, yet TCRdb's version contains in-frame clones alone and is incomplete. This sample yields some 120,000 clones, of which 55% to 65% are seen a single time; over 8.5% belongs to the top ten. This sample stems from a study of cytomegalovirus exposure and HLA in healthy donors. Germline-derived CDR1 and CDR2 are MNHEY and SMNVEV (reference sequence). The ends were cut back, 5 bases at V and 6 bases at J, with 10 bases in the middle. The CDR3 sequence is 12 residues long. General study results and limits: Several top significant clusters appeared, in a later analysis, to be linked to common viral pathogens.

This TCR was recovered from a woman between 40 and 50 years old in good health and CMV-seropositive. The sequencing sample was made of PBMCs. The chain links TRBV27 to TRBJ1-2; D may be TRBD1 (5 bases). CDR3 sequence (DNA): TGTGCCAGCAGTAAGCGGGGGAATGGCTACACCTTC. Translation gives CASSKRGNGYTF.